This passage covers 30 T cell receptor beta chains from one sample sequenced in a study of molecular identifiers for immune sequencing clone quantification. TCRdb used MiXCR to reprocess the PCR reads, holding one entry per CDR3 protein. The table records some 320,000 distinct CDR3 sequences, about 21% of them present only once. The sample comprised naive CD8+ T cells from blood, with Jurkat cell RNA spiked in. Subset here: FACS-sorted CD8+CD4-CCR7+CD45RA+ naive T cells. These receptors all stem from a human donor in good health. Some libraries in this study had Jurkat cell RNA spiked in.

Worth noting for this clonotype: A read error may be the cause here, since a much bigger clone is one base away. The chain recombines TRBV19 with TRBJ1-5; 8 positions match TRBD1. The V segment lost 7 bases and the J segment 2 bases; nucleotides outside the gene matches: 7. The CDR3 is 15 residues long. CDR1 and CDR2 (germline): LNHDA, SQIVND (reference sequence). CDR3 nucleotides: TGTGCCAGTACCTCGGTGACAGGGGGCAATCAGCCCCAGCATTTT. It codes for CASTSVTGGNQPQHF.

On this clonotype itself: A much larger clone lies a single base off, so this may be a read error. The chain uses TRBV5-6 and TRBJ2-7; 7 bases match TRBD1. The V gene's germline CDR1 is SGHDT and CDR2 YYEEEE. The CDR3 loop spans 14 amino acids. The CDR3 region is CTSSPSTGPGEQYF. The CDR3 bases are TGTACCAGCAGCCCATCGACAGGGCCGGGGGAGCAGTACTTC. Full variable domain (rest looked up from reference TRBV5-6 and TRBJ2-7): DAGVTQSPTHLIKTRGQQVTLRCSPKSGHDTVSWYQQALGQGPQFIFQYYEEEERQRGNFPDRFSGHQFPNYSSELNVNALLLGDSALYLCTSSPSTGPGEQYFGPGTRLTVT.

This clonotype was detected many times. The CDR3 DNA sequence: TGTGCCAGCAGCCCGGGCCCCTCCCTTGCAGATACGCAGTATTTT. It translates to CASSPGPSLADTQYF. The rearrangement links TRBV7-9 to TRBJ2-3, with no clear D. Trimming removed 5 bases at V and 4 bases at J, with 16 bases between. Germline CDR1 is SEHNR and CDR2 is FQNEAQ (reference sequence). The CDR3 has 15 amino acids.

This clonotype was found many times. The genes are TRBV12-3 or TRBV12-4 and TRBJ1-2; D is perhaps TRBD1 (6 bases). V was trimmed by 7 bases and J by 3 bases, leaving 15 bases between them. This CDR3 has 14 residues. The CDR3 here is CASKGEDSYYGYTF. CDR3 nucleotide sequence: TGTGCCAGCAAGGGAGAGGACAGCTACTATGGCTACACCTTC.

This clonotype has at least ten counts. The chain couples TRBV9 to TRBJ1-1; D unresolved. Deletions cut 3 bases from V and 4 bases from J, with 25 bases between. The CDR3 is 18 residues long. CDR1 and CDR2 from the germline V gene are SGDLS and YYNGEE. CDR3 nucleotides: TGTGCCAGCAGCGATTCCCTAGCCAGTGTTCCGGATAGCACTGAAGCTTTCTTT. Its translation: CASSDSLASVPDSTEAFF.

Details on this clonotype: A much larger clone differs from this one at a single base, so this may be a read error. The chain is built from TRBV14 and TRBJ2-1, with unresolved D. Germline V lookup: CDR1 SGHDN, CDR2 FVKESK. CDR3 size: 17 residues. CDR3: CASSTRKTVPSYNEQLF. CDR3 coding DNA: TGTGCCAGCAGCACTCGGAAGACGGTGCCCTCCTACAATGAGCAGCTCTTC.

This clonotype came up many times. This chain connects TRBV4-2 to TRBJ2-7, with unresolved D. The CDR3 consists of 13 residues. V lost 0 bases and J lost 6, with 9 bases in between. CDR1 LGHNA and CDR2 YNFKEQ come from the germline V gene. CDR3 DNA: TGTGCCAGCAGCCAAGATTACGGGTCCGAGCAGTACTTC. Translating it yields CASSQDYGSEQYF.

The table lists this clonotype with a count of one. A junction end diverges from the germline sequence, so it may reflect a read error. This chain uses TRBV7-6 with TRBJ2-3; 7 positions agree with TRBD2. The CDR3 sequence is 15 residues long. CDR1 is SGHVS and CDR2 is FNYEAQ in the germline V gene. As DNA, the CDR3 is TGTGCCAGCAGCTTGTCTGGCGGGAGAGCAGATACGCAGTGTTTT. Translated: CASSLSGGRADTQCF. Drawing the rest from reference TRBV7-6 and TRBJ2-3, the complete variable domain is GAGVSQSPRYKVTKRGQDVALRCDPISGHVSLYWYRQALGQGPEFLTYFNYEAQQDKSGLPNDRFSAERPEGSISTLTIQRTEQRDSAMYRCASSLSGGRADTQCFGPGTRLTVL.

This clonotype was counted only a few times. V gene TRBV2 combines with J gene TRBJ2-3; TRBD2 aligns across 13 bases. The CDR3 contains 21 residues. In germline, CDR1 is SNHLY, CDR2 FYNNEI. The V gene end was trimmed by 6 bases and the J gene end by 6 bases; junction bases not matched to a gene: 24. The CDR3 coding sequence is TGTGCCAGCAGCGACCCTTTAGACGGACTAGCGGGGGCGTCCCCAGGTGATACGCAGTATTTT. This sequence encodes CASSDPLDGLAGASPGDTQYF.

Regarding this clonotype: A much larger clone lies one base from this, so it may be a read error. The chain links TRBV29-1 to TRBJ2-1; D possibly corresponds to TRBD2 (6 bases). Germline values: CDR1 SQVTM, CDR2 ANQGSEA. The CDR3 loop spans 10 amino acids. The V and J ends lost 4 bases and 12 bases respectively, with 10 bases between them. CDR3 coding DNA: TGCAGCGTTGCGGGGGTTGTGCAGTTCTTC. Translated: CSVAGVVQFF.

The chain employs TRBV7-9 and TRBJ2-1; 9 positions agree with TRBD2. The J segment lost 0 bases and the V segment lost 5 bases, leaving 11 bases of the junction unmatched. This CDR3 region has 18 residues. Germline V gene sequence: CDR1 SEHNR, CDR2 FQNEAQ (reference sequence). The DNA of the CDR3 is TGTGCCAGCAGCCCCGGTAGCGGGGGAACGAGCTCCTACAATGAGCAGTTCTTC. Translated: CASSPGSGGTSSYNEQFF. Supplemented by reference TRBV7-9 and TRBJ2-1, the full variable domain reads DTGVSQNPRHKITKRGQNVTFRCDPISEHNRLYWYRQTLGQGPEFLTYFQNEAQLEKSRLLSDRFSAERPKGSFSTLEIQRTEQGDSAMYLCASSPGSGGTSSYNEQFFGPGTRLTVL.

Many counts were recorded for this clonotype. The CDR3 DNA follows: TGTGCCAGCAGTTACTCGGCTAGTCCCCCTTGGGATACGCAGTATTTT. As protein: CASSYSASPPWDTQYF. The chain recombines TRBV6-2 or TRBV6-3 with TRBJ2-3; no definite D call. Germline assignment: CDR1 MNHEY and CDR2 SVGEGT. Trimming removed 0 bases from V and 6 bases from J, with 16 bases in between. The CDR3 spans 16 residues.

This clonotype was counted at least ten times. The chain links TRBV19 to TRBJ2-4; TRBD1 is a possible D gene (6 bases). The V gene's germline CDR1 is LNHDA and CDR2 SQIVND (reference sequence). The CDR3 length is 15 residues. The V end was cut by 4 bases, the J end by 4 bases, with 14 bases between. Here the CDR3 reads CASSTYRDKKNIQYF. CDR3 sequence (DNA): TGTGCCAGTAGTACGTACCGGGACAAAAAAAACATTCAGTACTTC.

This clonotype was recorded at least ten times. The chain recombines TRBV30 with TRBJ2-4, with D perhaps matching TRBD1 or TRBD2 (5 bases each). Trimming took 2 bases from V and 5 from J, leaving 13 bases between them. Germline CDR1 reads GTSNPN; CDR2 reads SVGIG (reference sequence). The CDR3 loop spans 14 amino acids. CDR3 coding DNA: TGTGCCTGGAGTTCCGGGGTAGGGGAAAACATTCAGTACTTC. Translation: CAWSSGVGENIQYF.

Many counts were recorded for this clonotype. The rearrangement uses TRBV7-9 and TRBJ1-1; D is perhaps TRBD1 (6 bases). The germline gives CDR1 SEHNR, CDR2 FQNEAQ (reference sequence). The CDR3 runs 16 residues. With 5 bases removed from V and 4 bases from J, the gap between germline ends came to 20 bases. The CDR3 here is CASSNSNRGAGTEAFF. The CDR3 DNA sequence: TGTGCCAGCAGCAATTCTAATCGGGGGGCTGGCACTGAAGCTTTCTTT.

This clonotype was found many times. The gene calls are TRBV12-3 or TRBV12-4 and TRBJ1-1, with 8 nucleotides matching TRBD1. The V and J ends lost 6 bases and 3 bases, in that order; junction bases with no gene match: 12. The CDR3 runs to 16 residues. The DNA of the CDR3 is TGTGCCAGCAGACTGCTACCAGGGGGCGCACACACTGAAGCTTTCTTT. Translating it yields CASRLLPGGAHTEAFF.

This clonotype was seen many times. This chain uses TRBV12-3 or TRBV12-4 with TRBJ1-5; the D gene is possibly TRBD1 (5 bases). The ends were cut back, 5 bases at V and 4 bases at J, with 9 bases in the middle. There are 13 residues in the CDR3. CDR3 sequence reads: CASSPGSNQPQHF. The CDR3 DNA follows: TGTGCCAGCAGTCCAGGGTCTAATCAGCCCCAGCATTTT.

This clonotype was recorded many times. The V and J genes are TRBV4-3 and TRBJ2-7, with D tentatively TRBD1 (6 bases). Germline CDR1 is LGHNA and CDR2 is YSLEER. The CDR3 is 13 residues long. The V end lost 0 bases, the J end lost 6 bases, and 9 bases lay between the germline ends. CDR3 amino acids: CASSQEQGREQYF. As DNA, the CDR3 is TGCGCCAGCAGCCAAGAGCAGGGGCGCGAGCAGTACTTC.

Comment on this clonotype: A much larger clonotype is one base distant, so this may be a read error. The conserved final phenylalanine or tryptophan is absent from the CDR3, which likely points to a read error. This chain connects TRBV29-1 to TRBJ1-4; tentatively, D is TRBD1 (5 bases). V was shortened by 0 bases and J by 8 bases, with 10 bases between the two germline ends. The CDR3 contains 13 residues. Germline V gene lookup returns CDR1 SQVTM and CDR2 ANQGSEA. The DNA of the CDR3 is TGCAGCGTTGAAGAGGTGGGACGGGAAAAACTGTTTTCT. It encodes CSVEEVGREKLFS.

The rearrangement uses TRBV19 and TRBJ2-2; no clear D gene. The CDR3 is made up of 13 amino acids. The germline V and J ends were trimmed by 7 bases and 4 bases, with 10 bases remaining between them. Germline values: CDR1 LNHDA, CDR2 SQIVND (reference sequence). The CDR3 protein is CASIQILTGELFF. CDR3 nucleotide sequence: TGTGCCAGTATTCAGATCCTCACCGGGGAGCTGTTTTTT.

This clonotype was counted ten times or more. The rearrangement uses TRBV4-1 and TRBJ2-7; the D is unclear. Per the germline V gene, CDR1 is MGHRA and CDR2 is YSYEKL. This CDR3 region has 15 residues. V gave up 2 bases and J gave up 2 bases, with 13 bases separating them. CDR3 DNA sequence: TGCGCCAGCAGCCAAACAGACCAACTTACCTACGAGCAGTACTTC. Encoded protein: CASSQTDQLTYEQYF.

The rearrangement links TRBV12-3 or TRBV12-4 to TRBJ2-2; 8 bases fit TRBD2. The J segment lost 1 base and the V segment lost 6 bases, leaving 13 bases of the junction unmatched. This CDR3 contains 18 residues. CDR3 residues: CASSPSGASGGNTGELFF. The CDR3 DNA sequence: TGTGCCAGCAGCCCCTCGGGTGCGAGCGGGGGGAACACCGGGGAGCTGTTTTTT.

There are many counts of this clonotype. V is TRBV4-3 and J is TRBJ2-7; D call uncertain. Trimming removed 0 bases from V and 2 bases from J, with 11 bases in between. CDR3 size: 15 residues. Germline CDR1 is LGHNA and CDR2 is YSLEER. CDR3 in amino acids: CASSQELKATYEQYF. The CDR3 nucleotides read TGCGCCAGCAGCCAAGAGCTGAAGGCAACCTACGAGCAGTACTTC.

To note about this clonotype: One end of the junction is discordant with germline, which a read error may explain. The rearrangement joins TRBV6-2 or TRBV6-3 to TRBJ2-5, with D possibly TRBD2 on 6 matching bases. The V gene's germline CDR1 is MNHEY and CDR2 SVGEGT. The CDR3 runs to 14 residues. The CDR3 reads CACSYWTIQETQYF. The CDR3 DNA follows: TGTGCCTGCAGTTACTGGACTATCCAAGAGACCCAGTACTTC.

J is TRBJ2-3 and V is TRBV7-9; D is possibly TRBD1 or TRBD2 (5 bases each). V was trimmed by 6 bases and J by 5 bases, leaving 15 bases between them. Germline V lookup: CDR1 SEHNR, CDR2 FQNEAQ (reference sequence). The CDR3 runs 14 residues. The CDR3 loop reads CASSPTGPVDTQYF. The CDR3 nucleotides read TGTGCCAGCAGTCCGACGGGGCCCGTAGATACGCAGTATTTT.

This clonotype was picked up many times. The rearrangement joins TRBV7-9 to TRBJ2-7, with D maybe TRBD1 (5 bases). CDR3 length equals 14 residues. Germline V lookup: CDR1 SEHNR, CDR2 FQNEAQ (reference sequence). Trimming took 1 base from V and 6 from J, leaving 13 bases between them. In DNA, the CDR3 is TGTGCCAGCAGCTTAGATGGGGCTAAGGGCGAGCAGTACTTC. It codes for CASSLDGAKGEQYF.

A remark on this clonotype: A much larger clone is a single base away; this may be a read error. The rearrangement joins TRBV29-1 to TRBJ2-3, with 9 bases lining up with TRBD2. The CDR3 is 14 residues long. The germline CDR1 and CDR2 sequences are SQVTM and ANQGSEA. CDR3 DNA sequence: TGCAGCGTTGCGGGCGGGGGGGCCGGAGATATGCAGTATTTT. Translating it yields CSVAGGGAGDMQYF.

This clonotype was counted at least ten times. The genes are TRBV5-6 and TRBJ1-1; unclear D gene. The CDR3 loop spans 14 amino acids. Trimming stripped 1 base from V and 6 bases from J, with 13 bases between. CDR1 SGHDT and CDR2 YYEEEE come from the germline V gene. CDR3 sequence: CASSLMGPSPEAFF. Written as DNA, the CDR3 is TGTGCCAGCAGCTTGATGGGTCCAAGTCCTGAAGCTTTCTTT.

This clonotype was seen repeatedly, ten times or more. CDR3 protein: CASSPPSVAYNEQFF. CDR3 sequence (DNA): TGTGCCAGCAGTCCACCCTCCGTTGCTTACAATGAGCAGTTCTTC. V and J are TRBV6-2 or TRBV6-3 and TRBJ2-1; D not resolved. CDR3 length: 15 amino acids. Germline lookup yields CDR1 MNHEY and CDR2 SVGEGT. The V end was cut by 5 bases, the J end by 4 bases, with 15 bases between.

The chain is built from TRBV7-3 and TRBJ2-3; 13 nucleotides line up with TRBD2. The trim removed 10 bases at V and 14 bases at J, leaving 24 bases unmatched. In germline, CDR1 is SGHTA, CDR2 FQGTGA. This CDR3 spans 17 amino acids. The CDR3 sequence: CATTPGLAGVNTGELYF. Written as DNA, the CDR3 is TGTGCCACGACCCCAGGACTAGCGGGAGTGAACACCGGGGAGCTGTATTTT.